A selection of T cell receptor beta chains follows, all from one sample in a study of glioma-infiltrating T cells. TCRdb itself ran the multiplex PCR reads through MiXCR, one entry per CDR3 protein. The sample contains tens of thousands of distinct CDR3 sequences, around 42% of which appear only once. Sequenced sample: glioma tissue, nonneoplastic brain tissue, or PBMCs (not recorded which). These receptors were obtained from a human donor with low-grade glioma or glioblastoma, undergoing nonglioma brain surgery, or in good health (not recorded which). CDR3s include the opening cysteine and the closing phenylalanine or tryptophan. The D gene is left open where the match is weak. Clone size is shown for a subset of rows, as once, few, many or a class of expanded clone.

CDR3aa | CDR3nt | j_gene | v_gene | abundance | d_gene
CASSQGAQTYGYTF | TGTGCCAGCAGTCAGGGCGCCCAAACCTATGGCTACACCTTC | TRBJ1-2 | TRBV6-1 | many | .
CSASSAGGYEQYF | TGCAGTGCTAGTTCCGCGGGAGGGTACGAGCAGTACTTC | TRBJ2-7 | TRBV20-1 | . | TRBD2
CASSSGARAGEPFF | TGTGCCAGCAGTTCAGGGGCCCGAGCTGGGGAGCCGTTTTTT | TRBJ2-2 | TRBV7-3 | . | .
CATSRPGQGGREQYF | TGTGCCACCAGCAGACCGGGACAGGGGGGCCGCGAGCAGTACTTC | TRBJ2-7 | TRBV15 | many | TRBD1
CSARAAGANVLTF | TGCAGTGCTAGGGCGGCTGGGGCCAACGTCCTGACTTTC | TRBJ2-6 | TRBV20-1 | many | .
CATIPAGGPNTGELFF | TGTGCCACCATCCCCGCGGGGGGACCCAACACCGGGGAGCTGTTTTTT | TRBJ2-2 | TRBV19 | many | TRBD2
CSARIRLRQVGPQHF | TGCAGTGCTAGAATTAGACTTAGACAGGTCGGGCCCCAGCATTTT | TRBJ1-5 | TRBV20-1 | many | .
CASSLFSSNTEAFF | TGTGCCAGCAGCTTATTTAGTTCGAACACTGAAGCTTTCTTT | TRBJ1-1 | TRBV7-9 | many | .
CASSPAGSSYEQYF | TGTGCCAGCTCACCTGCGGGGAGCTCCTACGAGCAGTACTTC | TRBJ2-7 | TRBV18 | many | .
CTSSYSAGDQETRYF | TGTACCAGCAGTTACTCGGCAGGGGATCAAGAGACCAGGTACTTC | TRBJ2-5 | TRBV6-2/TRBV6-3 | . | .
CASIRRGTGFLLSEKNTEAFF | TGTGCCAGCATAAGGAGAGGGACAGGGTTTCTGTTGAGTGAGAAAAACACTGAAGCTTTCTTT | TRBJ1-1 | TRBV2 | many | TRBD1
CASRPGQGLSYNEQFF | TGTGCCAGCAGGCCCGGACAGGGCTTGTCCTACAATGAGCAGTTCTTC | TRBJ2-1 | TRBV28 | many | TRBD1
CASSISGSYGYTF | TGTGCCAGTAGTATCTCAGGGTCCTATGGCTACACCTTC | TRBJ1-2 | TRBV19 | many | .
CASSLSRTANYGYTF | TGTGCCAGCAGTTTATCGAGGACGGCGAACTATGGCTACACCTTC | TRBJ1-2 | TRBV27 | many | .
CASSLGAGGLTDTQYF | TGTGCCAGCAGTTTAGGGGCGGGGGGCCTCACAGATACGCAGTATTTT | TRBJ2-3 | TRBV25-1 | many | TRBD2
CASTQAGGNIGELSF | TGTGCCAGCACCCAAGCGGGAGGGAATATCGGAGAGCTGTCTTTT | TRBJ2-2 | TRBV6-6 | . | TRBD2
CSAIRDRVGDEQFF | TGCAGTGCTATTCGGGATAGGGTCGGCGATGAGCAGTTCTTC | TRBJ2-1 | TRBV20-1 | . | .
CTSSQEGGNEQFF | TGCACCAGCAGCCAAGAGGGAGGCAATGAGCAGTTCTTC | TRBJ2-1 | TRBV4-1 | . | .
CATSRDLDRDNEQYF | TGTGCCACCAGCAGAGATTTGGACAGAGACAATGAGCAGTACTTC | TRBJ2-7 | TRBV15 | . | .
CSAGGGQYSNQPQHF | TGCAGTGCGGGCGGGGGGCAGTATAGCAATCAGCCCCAGCATTTT | TRBJ1-5 | TRBV20-1 | many | .
CSASPRAGGFGEQFF | TGCAGTGCTAGTCCCCGAGCGGGAGGGTTTGGTGAGCAGTTCTTC | TRBJ2-1 | TRBV20-1 | many | TRBD2
CASSLGYQGIYEQYF | TGTGCCAGCAGCTTAGGCTACCAGGGGATCTACGAGCAGTACTTC | TRBJ2-7 | TRBV7-2 | . | .
CATSRDQRGAETQYF | TGTGCCACCAGCAGAGATCAGAGAGGGGCGGAGACCCAGTACTTC | TRBJ2-5 | TRBV15 | many | .
CASSLSPGGGSQYF | TGTGCCAGCAGTCTTTCTCCAGGGGGCGGTAGCCAGTACTTC | TRBJ2-5 | TRBV6-5 | . | TRBD1
CASRQFFIGGFDSYNEQFF | TGTGCCAGTAGACAATTTTTTATCGGGGGTTTTGACTCCTACAATGAGCAGTTCTTC | TRBJ2-1 | TRBV19 | many | .
CASSRGLAGYEQFF | TGTGCCAGCAGCCGTGGACTAGCGGGGTATGAGCAGTTCTTC | TRBJ2-1 | TRBV12-3/TRBV12-4 | many | TRBD2
CASSYSRTGTYEQYF | TGTGCCAGCAGTTACTCCAGGACAGGAACCTACGAGCAGTACTTC | TRBJ2-7 | TRBV6-6 | many | TRBD1
CASSEPGADTQYF | TGCGCCAGCAGTGAGCCCGGCGCAGATACGCAGTATTTT | TRBJ2-3 | TRBV10-1 | few | .
CASGLGPRRTGRSGPNQPQHF | TGTGCTAGTGGTCTAGGGCCCCGTAGGACAGGGCGATCTGGGCCAAATCAGCCCCAGCATTTT | TRBJ1-5 | TRBV12-5 | . | TRBD1
CASSLVRLAGETQYF | TGCGCCAGCAGCTTGGTTCGGCTAGCGGGGGAGACCCAGTACTTC | TRBJ2-5 | TRBV5-1 | . | TRBD2
CASSLGGQVRQFF | TGTGCCAGCAGTTTAGGGGGACAGGTTCGGCAGTTCTTC | TRBJ2-1 | TRBV28 | many | TRBD1
CASSPTPIWAGEEETQYF | TGTGCCAGCAGCCCCACCCCCATATGGGCAGGGGAGGAAGAGACCCAATACTTC | TRBJ2-5 | TRBV7-9 | many | .
CASSLGSNKPQHF | TGTGCCAGCAGTTTGGGCAGCAACAAGCCCCAGCATTTT | TRBJ1-5 | TRBV28 | . | .
CASRGDSRDTSSYEQYF | TGTGCCAGCCGGGGGGACTCACGGGACACCAGCTCCTACGAGCAGTACTTC | TRBJ2-7 | TRBV12-3/TRBV12-4 | many | .
CASSLWGEQFF | TGTGCCAGCAGCTTGTGGGGTGAGCAGTTCTTC | TRBJ2-1 | TRBV5-5 | . | .
CATSRQNRGQETQYF | TGTGCCACCAGCAGGCAAAACCGGGGGCAAGAGACCCAGTACTTC | TRBJ2-5 | TRBV15 | many | .
CVISEGQGREQYF | TGTGTTATCAGTGAGGGACAGGGACGCGAGCAGTACTTC | TRBJ2-7 | TRBV10-3 | . | TRBD1
CASRNLDEQFF | TGTGCCAGCAGGAACTTAGATGAGCAGTTCTTC | TRBJ2-1 | TRBV12-3/TRBV12-4 | many | .
CSASSVSLAVQPQRF | TGCAGTGCTAGCTCGGTATCCTTAGCTGTTCAGCCCCAGCGTTTT | TRBJ1-5 | TRBV20-1 | . | .
CASSIQAGGSYNDQFF | TGTGCCAGTAGTATCCAGGCGGGGGGCTCCTACAATGACCAGTTCTTC | TRBJ2-1 | TRBV19 | . | TRBD2
CSAVPWTGVNTEAFF | TGCAGTGCCGTGCCCTGGACAGGGGTTAACACTGAAGCTTTCTTT | TRBJ1-1 | TRBV20-1 | many | TRBD1
CISRPPGTSGYNEQFF | TGCATTTCTAGACCTCCCGGGACTAGCGGATACAATGAGCAGTTCTTC | TRBJ2-1 | TRBV20-1 | . | TRBD2
CASSSPTSGGVETQYF | TGTGCCAGCAGTTCGCCGACTAGCGGGGGAGTAGAGACCCAGTACTTC | TRBJ2-5 | TRBV28 | many | TRBD2
CASSQAGSNSPHHF | TGTGCCAGCAGCCAAGCAGGGTCCAATTCACCCCACCACTTT | TRBJ1-6 | TRBV4-2 | . | .
CASSLGQGIHEQYF | TGTGCCAGCAGCTTGGGACAGGGGATCCACGAGCAGTACTTC | TRBJ2-7 | TRBV2 | . | TRBD1
CASSLQPLLAAGTDTQYF | TGTGCCAGCAGCTTACAGCCTCTACTAGCGGCGGGCACAGATACGCAGTATTTT | TRBJ2-3 | TRBV7-3 | . | TRBD2
CASSRTSGLYEQYF | TGTGCCAGCAGTAGGACTAGCGGCCTCTACGAGCAGTACTTC | TRBJ2-7 | TRBV25-1 | . | TRBD2
CASSYFPGTSTYEQYF | TGTGCCAGCAGTTACTTTCCCGGGACAAGCACCTACGAGCAGTACTTC | TRBJ2-7 | TRBV6-6 | . | .
CASSLDLGGNIQYF | TGTGCCAGCAGCTTAGATCTTGGAGGAAACATTCAGTACTTC | TRBJ2-4 | TRBV11-2 | many | .
CASSLNGRGVDTQYF | TGTGCCAGCAGTTTAAACGGCAGGGGGGTCGATACGCAGTATTTT | TRBJ2-3 | TRBV28 | . | .